The T cell receptor beta chain under discussion was sequenced for a study of technical replicates of blood from several donors. Only in-frame clones appear in the TCRdb table, and some are missing; sequencing was by immunoSEQ multiplex PCR. The sample has tens of thousands of clones, about nine tenths seen once. Germline V CDR1 and CDR2: LNHDA, SQIVND (reference sequence). V was clipped by 3 bases and J by 0 bases, with 10 bases between them. The CDR3 consists of 15 residues. The chain couples TRBV19 to TRBJ2-3; no firm D call. Sequencing was performed on T cells isolated from PBMCs. The source of this sequence is a human donor in good health. Some clones in this sample may be carry-over from other donors' samples. DNA for the CDR3: TGTGCCAGTAGTATGGCATTGGTAAGCACAGATACGCAGTATTTT. It translates to CASSMALVSTDTQYF.